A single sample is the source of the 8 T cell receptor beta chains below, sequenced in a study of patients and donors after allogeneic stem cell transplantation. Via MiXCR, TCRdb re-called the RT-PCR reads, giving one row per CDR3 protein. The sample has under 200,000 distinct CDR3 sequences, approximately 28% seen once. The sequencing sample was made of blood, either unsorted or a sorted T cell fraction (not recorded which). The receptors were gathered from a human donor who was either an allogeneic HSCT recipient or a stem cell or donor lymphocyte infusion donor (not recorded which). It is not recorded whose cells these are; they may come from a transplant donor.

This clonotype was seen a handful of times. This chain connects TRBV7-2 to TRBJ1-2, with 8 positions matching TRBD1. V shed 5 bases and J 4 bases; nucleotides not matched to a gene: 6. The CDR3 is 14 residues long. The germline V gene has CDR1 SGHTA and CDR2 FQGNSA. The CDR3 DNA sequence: TGTGCCAGCAGCCCTTTAACAGGGGGCTATGGCTACACCTTC. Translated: CASSPLTGGYGYTF.

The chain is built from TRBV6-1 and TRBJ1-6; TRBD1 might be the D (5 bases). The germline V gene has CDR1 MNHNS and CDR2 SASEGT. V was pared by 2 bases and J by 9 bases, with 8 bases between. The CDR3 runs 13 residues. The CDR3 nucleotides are TGTGCCAGCAGTGAACAGGGCGGTTCACCCCTCCACTTT. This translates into CASSEQGGSPLHF.

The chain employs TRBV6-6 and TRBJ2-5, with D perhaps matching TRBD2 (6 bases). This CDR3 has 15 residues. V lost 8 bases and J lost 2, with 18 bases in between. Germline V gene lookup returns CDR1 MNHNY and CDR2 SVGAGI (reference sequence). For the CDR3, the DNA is TGTGCCAGCTCTCCTACAGCGGGCTTTCAAGAGACCCAGTACTTC. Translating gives CASSPTAGFQETQYF.

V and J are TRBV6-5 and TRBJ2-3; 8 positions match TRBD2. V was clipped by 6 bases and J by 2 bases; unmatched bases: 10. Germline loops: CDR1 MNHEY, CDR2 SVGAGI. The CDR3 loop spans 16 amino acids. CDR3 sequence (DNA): TGTGCCAGCAGCCGATACGGGAGGGCCAACACAGATACGCAGTATTTT. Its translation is CASSRYGRANTDTQYF.

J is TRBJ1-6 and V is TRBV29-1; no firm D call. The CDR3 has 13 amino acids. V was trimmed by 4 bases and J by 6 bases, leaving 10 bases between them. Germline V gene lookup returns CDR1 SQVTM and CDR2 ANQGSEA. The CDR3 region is CSVVWRGNSPLHF. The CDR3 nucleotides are TGCAGCGTTGTTTGGCGAGGTAATTCACCCCTCCACTTT.

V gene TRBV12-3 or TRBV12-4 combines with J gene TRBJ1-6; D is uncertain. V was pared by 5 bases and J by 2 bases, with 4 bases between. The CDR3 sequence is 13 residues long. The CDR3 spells CASSVTYNSPLHF. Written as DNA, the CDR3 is TGTGCCAGCAGTGTTACCTATAATTCACCCCTCCACTTT.

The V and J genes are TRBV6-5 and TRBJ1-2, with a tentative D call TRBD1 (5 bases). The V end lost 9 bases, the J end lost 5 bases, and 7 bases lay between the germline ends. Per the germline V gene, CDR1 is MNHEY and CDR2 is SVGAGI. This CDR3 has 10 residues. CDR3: CARDIYGYTF. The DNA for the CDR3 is TGTGCCAGGGACATTTATGGCTACACCTTC.

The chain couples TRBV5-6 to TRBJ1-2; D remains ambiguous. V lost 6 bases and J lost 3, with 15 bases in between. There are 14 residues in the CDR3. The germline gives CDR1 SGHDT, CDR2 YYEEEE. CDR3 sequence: CASTPDGRDYGYTF. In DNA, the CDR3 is TGTGCCAGCACCCCCGACGGACGGGACTATGGCTACACCTTC.